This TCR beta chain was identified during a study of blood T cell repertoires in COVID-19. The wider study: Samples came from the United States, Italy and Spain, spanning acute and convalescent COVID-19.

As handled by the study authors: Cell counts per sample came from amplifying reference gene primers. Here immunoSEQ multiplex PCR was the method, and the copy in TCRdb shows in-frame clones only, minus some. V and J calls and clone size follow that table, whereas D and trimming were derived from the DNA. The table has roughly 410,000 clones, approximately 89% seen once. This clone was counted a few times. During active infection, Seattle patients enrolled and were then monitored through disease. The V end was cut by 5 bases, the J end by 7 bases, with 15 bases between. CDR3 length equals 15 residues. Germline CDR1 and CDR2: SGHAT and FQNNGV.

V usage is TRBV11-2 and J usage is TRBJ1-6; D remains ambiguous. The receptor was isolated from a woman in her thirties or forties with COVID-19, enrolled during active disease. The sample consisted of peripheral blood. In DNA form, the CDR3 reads TGTGCCAGCAGCCTCCTCGGGGAGAGAAATTCACCCCTCCACTTT. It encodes CASSLLGERNSPLHF. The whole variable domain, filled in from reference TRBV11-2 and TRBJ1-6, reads EAGVAQSPRYKIIEKRQSVAFWCNPISGHATLYWYQQILGQGPKLLIQFQNNGVVDDSQLPKDRFSAERLKGVDSTLKIQPAKLEDSAVYLCASSLLGERNSPLHFGNGTRLTVT.